This T cell receptor (beta chain) is drawn from a study of post-analysis software for immune sequencing data. At the level of the study: The patients showed relapsing-remitting, secondary progressive and progressive-relapsing multiple sclerosis courses. The study's findings and limits: Samples prepared in the same batch strongly co-clustered by F measure. Relative to controls, patients had a few TRBV segments at higher frequency, with TRBV5-6, TRBV5-1 and TRBV20-1 among these.

About this clonotype itself: Its target is not known.

Unique-molecular-identifier-tagged TCR beta cDNA libraries were used. TCRdb ran MiXCR on the PCR reads and lists one entry per CDR3 protein. Here the sample spans about 820,000 distinct CDR3 sequences, around 53% being singletons. The trim removed 4 bases at V and 13 bases at J, leaving 10 bases unmatched. This CDR3 has 14 amino acids. Per germline, CDR1 SGHTA and CDR2 FQGNSA. This clonotype originated in a girl under 18 with multiple sclerosis. The chain links TRBV7-2 to TRBJ1-6; 7 bases are shared with TRBD1. Sequenced: blood. The CDR3 DNA reads TGTGCCAGCAGCTCCCCCCCCGACAGGGTGCCCCTCCACTTT. Protein product: CASSSPPDRVPLHF.